A selection of T cell receptor beta chains follows, all from one sample in a study of T cells in Graves' hyperthyroidism and ophthalmopathy. TCRdb independently ran MiXCR on the multiplex PCR reads; one entry per CDR3 protein. The profile shows about 570,000 distinct CDR3 sequences, less than 15% of them singletons. Sequenced input: blood. The receptors come from a woman aged 40 to 50 with Graves' hyperthyroidism. CDR3s include the opening cysteine and the closing phenylalanine or tryptophan. D genes are given only for firm matches. Clone size is stated in some rows and not others, as once, few, many or a class when expanded.

length: 16
D: TRBD1
J: TRBJ1-5
V: TRBV28
size: many
DNA: TGTGCCAGCAACCTACTTACCGGACAGGGGAATCAGCCCCAGCATTTT
CDR3: CASNLLTGQGNQPQHF

length: 14
D: TRBD2
J: TRBJ2-1
V: TRBV27
size: many
DNA: TGTGCCAGCAGTTACACTAGCGTCCGCAATGAGCAGTTCTTC
CDR3: CASSYTSVRNEQFF

length: 16
D: -
J: TRBJ2-3
V: TRBV5-4
size: once
DNA: TGTGCCAGCCTGACGGGACCGGGCGCTGGCACAGATACGCGGTATTTT
CDR3: CASLTGPGAGTDTRYF

length: 16
D: -
J: TRBJ2-5
V: TRBV6-5
size: many
DNA: TGTGCCAGCAGTTACTCGATACCAGACATCCAAGAGACCCAGTACTTC
CDR3: CASSYSIPDIQETQYF

length: 15
D: TRBD2
J: TRBJ2-5
V: TRBV7-8
size: many
DNA: TGTGCCAGCAGCCTAGCGGCGGGAGCTCGGGAGACCCAGTACTTC
CDR3: CASSLAAGARETQYF

length: 18
D: TRBD2
J: TRBJ2-1
V: TRBV7-2
size: many
DNA: TGTGCCAGCAGCTTAAGACTAGCGGGAGGGCTGACCTACAATGAGCAGTTCTTC
CDR3: CASSLRLAGGLTYNEQFF

length: 14
D: -
J: TRBJ1-1
V: TRBV12-3/TRBV12-4
size: many
DNA: TGTGCCAGCAGTTTCGGGAATAGGGGTACTGAAGCTTTCTTT
CDR3: CASSFGNRGTEAFF

length: 16
D: TRBD2
J: TRBJ2-1
V: TRBV5-1
size: few
DNA: TGCGCCAGCAGCATCTATAAGCGGGATTCCTACAATGAGCAGTTCTTC
CDR3: CASSIYKRDSYNEQFF

length: 15
D: TRBD2
J: TRBJ2-1
V: TRBV6-2/TRBV6-3
size: many
DNA: TGTGCCAGCATTCCCAGACTAGCGGCAAACAATGAGCAGTTCTTC
CDR3: CASIPRLAANNEQFF

length: 15
D: -
J: TRBJ2-2
V: TRBV6-1
size: -
DNA: TGTGCCAGCAGCGAGGGACAACCGAACACCGGGGAGCTGTTTTTT
CDR3: CASSEGQPNTGELFF

length: 15
D: -
J: TRBJ2-7
V: TRBV11-2
size: many
DNA: TGTGCCAGCAGCCCCATCCGGGGGTTAATTTACGAGCAGTACTTC
CDR3: CASSPIRGLIYEQYF

length: 13
D: -
J: TRBJ2-3
V: TRBV10-3
size: -
DNA: TGTGCCATCAGTGACCGTCGCACAGGTACGCAGTATTTT
CDR3: CAISDRRTGTQYF

length: 13
D: -
J: TRBJ2-7
V: TRBV20-1
size: -
DNA: TGCAGTGCTAGAGATACAGGGTCCTACGAGCAGTACTTC
CDR3: CSARDTGSYEQYF

length: 15
D: TRBD1
J: TRBJ1-5
V: TRBV6-2/TRBV6-3
size: -
DNA: TGTGCCAGCAGATTTGGACAGGGCGGCAATCAGCCCCAGCATTTT
CDR3: CASRFGQGGNQPQHF

length: 13
D: -
J: TRBJ2-5
V: TRBV20-1
size: -
DNA: TGCAGTGCTATACAGGGGGGGGGGGAGACCCAGTACTTC
CDR3: CSAIQGGGETQYF

length: 13
D: TRBD1
J: TRBJ1-4
V: TRBV27
size: few
DNA: TGTGCCAGCAGTAGGGGGCATAATGAAAAACTGTTTTTT
CDR3: CASSRGHNEKLFF

length: 14
D: -
J: TRBJ2-1
V: TRBV30
size: -
DNA: TGTGCCTGGAGAGGGCAGGGTAAAAGAAATGAGCAGTTCTTC
CDR3: CAWRGQGKRNEQFF

length: 13
D: -
J: TRBJ2-5
V: TRBV5-4
size: few
DNA: TGTGCCAGCAGCTTGCCGGGGTGGGAGACCCAGTACTTC
CDR3: CASSLPGWETQYF

length: 15
D: -
J: TRBJ2-5
V: TRBV7-9
size: -
DNA: TGTGCCAGCAGCTTAGCGGGAGGAAGTCGAGAGACCCAGTACTTC
CDR3: CASSLAGGSRETQYF

length: 16
D: -
J: TRBJ2-7
V: TRBV15
size: many
DNA: TGTGCCACCAGCAGCGACTTGCGGGACACCCCCTACGAGCAGTACTTC
CDR3: CATSSDLRDTPYEQYF

length: 13
D: TRBD2
J: TRBJ2-7
V: TRBV7-3
size: few
DNA: TGTGCCAGCAGCTTCGGGGGGGCGGGGGAGCAGTACTTC
CDR3: CASSFGGAGEQYF

length: 14
D: -
J: TRBJ1-4
V: TRBV30
size: many
DNA: TGTGCCTGGAGGGCGGGACCGTCTAATGAAAAACTGTTTTTT
CDR3: CAWRAGPSNEKLFF

length: 13
D: -
J: TRBJ2-2
V: TRBV20-1
size: many
DNA: TGCAGTGCTAGAGATAAGGCAGGCGGGGAGCTGTTTTTT
CDR3: CSARDKAGGELFF

length: 18
D: -
J: TRBJ2-1
V: TRBV4-3
size: -
DNA: TGCGCCAGCAGCCAAGTCGGGTTTCCCGGAGCCCCCTACAATGAGCAGTTCTTC
CDR3: CASSQVGFPGAPYNEQFF